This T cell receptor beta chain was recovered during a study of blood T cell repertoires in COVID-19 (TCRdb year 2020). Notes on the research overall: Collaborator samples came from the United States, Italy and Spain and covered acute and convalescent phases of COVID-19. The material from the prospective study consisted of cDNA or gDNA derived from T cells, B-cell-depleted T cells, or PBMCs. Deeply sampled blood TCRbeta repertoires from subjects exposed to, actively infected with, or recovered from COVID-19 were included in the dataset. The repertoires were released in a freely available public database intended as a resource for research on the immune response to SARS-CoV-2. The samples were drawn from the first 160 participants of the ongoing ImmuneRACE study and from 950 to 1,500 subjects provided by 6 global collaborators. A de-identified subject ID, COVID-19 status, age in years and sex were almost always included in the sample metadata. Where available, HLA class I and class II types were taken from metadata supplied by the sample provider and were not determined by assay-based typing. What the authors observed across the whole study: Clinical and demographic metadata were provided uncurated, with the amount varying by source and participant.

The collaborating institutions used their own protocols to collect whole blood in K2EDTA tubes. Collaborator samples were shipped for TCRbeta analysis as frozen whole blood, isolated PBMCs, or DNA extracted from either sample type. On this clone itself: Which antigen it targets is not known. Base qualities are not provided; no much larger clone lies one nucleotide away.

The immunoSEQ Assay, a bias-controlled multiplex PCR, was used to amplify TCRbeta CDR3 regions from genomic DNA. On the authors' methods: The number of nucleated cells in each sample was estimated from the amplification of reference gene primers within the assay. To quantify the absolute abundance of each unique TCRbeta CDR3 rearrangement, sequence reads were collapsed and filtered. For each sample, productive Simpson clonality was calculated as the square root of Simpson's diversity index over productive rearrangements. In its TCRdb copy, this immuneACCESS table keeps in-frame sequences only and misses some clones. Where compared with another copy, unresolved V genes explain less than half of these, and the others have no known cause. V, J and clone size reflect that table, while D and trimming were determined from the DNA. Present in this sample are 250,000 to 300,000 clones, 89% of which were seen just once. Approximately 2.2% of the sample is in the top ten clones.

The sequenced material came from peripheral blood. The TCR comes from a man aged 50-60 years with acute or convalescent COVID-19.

The DNA reads TGTGCCAGCAGCTTAAATGCAGGGGAATACGAGCAGTACTTC. Its translation reads: CASSLNAGEYEQYF. The chain is encoded by TRBV7-3 joined to TRBJ2-7; TRBD1 is possibly the D segment (6 matching bases). The CDR3 spans 14 residues, from the cysteine through the phenylalanine. Only the CDR3 DNA stays, 42 bases, in frame from base 1. V is shortened by 1 base, J by 4 bases, and the region joining them spans 11 bases. The germline V gene sets CDR1 to SGHTA and CDR2 to FQGTGA.